Below, one T cell receptor beta chain is given with its context. Trimming cost V 0 bases and J 1 base, with 12 bases left between them. CDR3 length: 16 amino acids. Germline CDR1 LGHNA, CDR2 YSLEER. The sample originates from a study of blood T cell repertoires in COVID-19. Study information: COVID-19 samples collected from the United States, Italy and Spain covered acute and convalescent phases.

The repertoire was sequenced with immunoSEQ multiplex PCR; TCRdb's copy has only in-frame clones and lacks some. The sample has around 70,000 clones, more than 80% seen once. The sequencing input was peripheral blood. V gene TRBV4-3 combines with J gene TRBJ1-1, with D unresolved. The source is a woman at least 80 years old with active or convalescent COVID-19. The CDR3 DNA reads as TGCGCCAGCAGCCAAGAGAGCCACAGCAAGAACACTGAAGCTTTCTTT. This sequence encodes CASSQESHSKNTEAFF.